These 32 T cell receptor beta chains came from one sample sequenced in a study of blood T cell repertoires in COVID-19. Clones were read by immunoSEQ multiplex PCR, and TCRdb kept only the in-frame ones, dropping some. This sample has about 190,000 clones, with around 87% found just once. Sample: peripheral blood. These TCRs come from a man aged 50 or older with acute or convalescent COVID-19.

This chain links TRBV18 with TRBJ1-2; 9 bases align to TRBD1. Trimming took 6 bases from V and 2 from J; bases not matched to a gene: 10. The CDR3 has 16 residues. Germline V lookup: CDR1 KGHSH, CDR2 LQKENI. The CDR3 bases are TGTGCCAGCTCGTCCCAGGAGGGGACAGGGAACTATGGCTACACCTTC. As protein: CASSSQEGTGNYGYTF.

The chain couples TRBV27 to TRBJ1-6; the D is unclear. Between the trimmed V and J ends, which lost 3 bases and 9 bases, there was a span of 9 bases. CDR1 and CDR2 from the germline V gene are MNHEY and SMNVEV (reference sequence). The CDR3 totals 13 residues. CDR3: CASSFAPGSPLHF. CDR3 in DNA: TGTGCCAGCAGTTTCGCCCCGGGTTCACCCCTCCACTTT.

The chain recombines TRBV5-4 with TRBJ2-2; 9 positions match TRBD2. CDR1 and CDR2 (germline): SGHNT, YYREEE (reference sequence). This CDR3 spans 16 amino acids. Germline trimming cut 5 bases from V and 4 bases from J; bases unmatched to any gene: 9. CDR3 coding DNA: TGTGCCAGCAGACCCGGGCGGGGGGGCATCACCGGGGAGCTGTTTTTT. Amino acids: CASRPGRGGITGELFF.

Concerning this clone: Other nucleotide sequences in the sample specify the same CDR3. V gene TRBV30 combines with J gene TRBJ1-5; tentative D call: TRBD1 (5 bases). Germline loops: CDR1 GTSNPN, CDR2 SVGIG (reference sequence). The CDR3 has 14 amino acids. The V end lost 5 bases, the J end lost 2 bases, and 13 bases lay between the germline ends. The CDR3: CAWGTGFGNQPQHF. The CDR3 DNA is TGTGCCTGGGGGACGGGGTTTGGCAATCAGCCCCAGCATTTT.

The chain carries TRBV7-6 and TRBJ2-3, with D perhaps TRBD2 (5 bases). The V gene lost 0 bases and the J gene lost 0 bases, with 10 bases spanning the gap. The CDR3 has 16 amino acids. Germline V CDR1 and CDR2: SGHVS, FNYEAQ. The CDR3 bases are TGTGCCAGCAGCTTAGCGCTTAGCGTGAGCACAGATACGCAGTATTTT. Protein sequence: CASSLALSVSTDTQYF. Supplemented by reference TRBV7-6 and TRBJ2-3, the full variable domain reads GAGVSQSPRYKVTKRGQDVALRCDPISGHVSLYWYRQALGQGPEFLTYFNYEAQQDKSGLPNDRFSAERPEGSISTLTIQRTEQRDSAMYRCASSLALSVSTDTQYFGPGTRLTVL.

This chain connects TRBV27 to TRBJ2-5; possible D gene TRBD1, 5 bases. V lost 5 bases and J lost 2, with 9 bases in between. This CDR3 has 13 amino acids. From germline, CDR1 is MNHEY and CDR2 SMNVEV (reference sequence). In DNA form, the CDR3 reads TGTGCCAGCAGTACACGACAGCAAGAGACCCAGTACTTC. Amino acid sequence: CASSTRQQETQYF.

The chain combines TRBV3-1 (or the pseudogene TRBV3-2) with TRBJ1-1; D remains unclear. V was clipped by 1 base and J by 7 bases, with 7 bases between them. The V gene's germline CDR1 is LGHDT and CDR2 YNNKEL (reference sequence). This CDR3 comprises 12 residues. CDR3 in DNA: TGTGCCAGCAGCCAAGCCACCGGTGAAGCTTTCTTT. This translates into CASSQATGEAFF.

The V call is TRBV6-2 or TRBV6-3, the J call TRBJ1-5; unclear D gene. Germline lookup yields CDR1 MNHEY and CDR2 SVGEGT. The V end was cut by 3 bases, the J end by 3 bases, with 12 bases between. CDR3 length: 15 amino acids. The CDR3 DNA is TGTGCCAGCAGTTATCGAACTCCCAACAATCAGCCCCAGCATTTT. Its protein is CASSYRTPNNQPQHF.

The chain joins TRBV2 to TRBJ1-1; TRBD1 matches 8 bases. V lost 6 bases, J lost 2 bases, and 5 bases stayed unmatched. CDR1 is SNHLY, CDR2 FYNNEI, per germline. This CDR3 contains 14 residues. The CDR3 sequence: CASRRQGFNTEAFF. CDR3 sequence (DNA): TGTGCCAGCAGACGACAGGGGTTCAACACTGAAGCTTTCTTT.

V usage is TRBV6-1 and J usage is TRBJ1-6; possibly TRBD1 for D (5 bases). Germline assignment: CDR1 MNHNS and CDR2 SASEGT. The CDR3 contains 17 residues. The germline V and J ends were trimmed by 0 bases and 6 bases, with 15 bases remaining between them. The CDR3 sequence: CASSEAWGGPGNSPLHF. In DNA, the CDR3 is TGTGCCAGCAGTGAAGCGTGGGGGGGTCCGGGTAATTCACCCCTCCACTTT.

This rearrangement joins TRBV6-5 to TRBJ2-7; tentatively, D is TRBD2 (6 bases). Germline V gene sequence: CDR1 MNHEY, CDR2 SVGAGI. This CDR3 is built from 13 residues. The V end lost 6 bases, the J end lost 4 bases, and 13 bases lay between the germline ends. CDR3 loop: CASRFAGGYEQYF. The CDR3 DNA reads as TGTGCCAGCAGATTCGCTGGAGGGTACGAGCAGTACTTC.

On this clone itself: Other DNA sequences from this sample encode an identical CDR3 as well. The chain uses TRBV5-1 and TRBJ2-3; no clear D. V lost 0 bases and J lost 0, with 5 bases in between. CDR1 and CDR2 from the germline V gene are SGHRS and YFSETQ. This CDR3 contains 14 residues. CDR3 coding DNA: TGCGCCAGCAGCTTGGGCGGAAGCACAGATACGCAGTATTTT. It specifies CASSLGGSTDTQYF.

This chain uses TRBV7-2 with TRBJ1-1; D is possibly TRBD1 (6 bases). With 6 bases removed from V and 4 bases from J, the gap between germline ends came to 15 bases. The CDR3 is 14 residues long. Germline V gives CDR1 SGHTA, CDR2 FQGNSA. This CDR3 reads CASSLSGGPTEAFF. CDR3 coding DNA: TGTGCCAGCAGTCTTAGTGGGGGCCCCACTGAAGCTTTCTTT. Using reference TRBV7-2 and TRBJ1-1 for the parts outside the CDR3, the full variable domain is GAGVSQSPSNKVTEKGKDVELRCDPISGHTALYWYRQSLGQGLEFLIYFQGNSAPDKSGLPSDRFSAERTGGSVSTLTIQRTQQEDSAVYLCASSLSGGPTEAFFGQGTRLTVV.

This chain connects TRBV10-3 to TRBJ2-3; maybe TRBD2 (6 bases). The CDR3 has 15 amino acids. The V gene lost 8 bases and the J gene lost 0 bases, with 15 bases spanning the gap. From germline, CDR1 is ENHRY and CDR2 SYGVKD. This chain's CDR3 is CAIHRDLTSTDTQYF. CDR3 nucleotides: TGTGCCATCCACCGGGACTTGACTAGCACAGATACGCAGTATTTT.

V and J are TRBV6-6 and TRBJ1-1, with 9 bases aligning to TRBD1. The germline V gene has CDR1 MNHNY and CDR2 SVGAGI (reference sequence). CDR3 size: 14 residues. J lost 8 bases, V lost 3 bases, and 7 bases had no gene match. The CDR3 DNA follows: TGTGCCAGCAGTTATTCACAGGGGGCGGTCGAAGCTTTCTTT. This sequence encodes CASSYSQGAVEAFF.

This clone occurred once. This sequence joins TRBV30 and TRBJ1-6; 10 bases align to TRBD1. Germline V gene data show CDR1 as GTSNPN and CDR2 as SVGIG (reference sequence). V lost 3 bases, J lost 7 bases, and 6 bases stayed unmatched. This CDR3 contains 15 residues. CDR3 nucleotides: TGTGCCTGGAGGACGGGGACAGGGGAAAATTCACCCCTCCACTTT. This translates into CAWRTGTGENSPLHF.

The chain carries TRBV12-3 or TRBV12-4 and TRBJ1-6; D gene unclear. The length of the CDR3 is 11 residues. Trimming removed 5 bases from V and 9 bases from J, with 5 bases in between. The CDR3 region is CASSRGSPLHF. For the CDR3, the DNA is TGTGCCAGCAGTCGGGGTTCACCCCTCCACTTT.

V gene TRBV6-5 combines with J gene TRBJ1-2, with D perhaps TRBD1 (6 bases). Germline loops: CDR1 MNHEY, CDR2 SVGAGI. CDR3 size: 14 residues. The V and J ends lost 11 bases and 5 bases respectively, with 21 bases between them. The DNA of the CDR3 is TGTGCCGCCTTTCGACAGGACTCGGGGTATGGCTACACCTTC. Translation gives CAAFRQDSGYGYTF.

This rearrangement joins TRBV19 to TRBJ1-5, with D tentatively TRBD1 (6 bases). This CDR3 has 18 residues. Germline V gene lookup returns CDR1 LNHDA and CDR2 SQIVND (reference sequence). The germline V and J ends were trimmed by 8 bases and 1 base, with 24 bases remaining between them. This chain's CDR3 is CASRKTGRNGMSNQPQHF. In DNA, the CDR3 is TGTGCCAGTCGGAAAACAGGGAGAAATGGGATGAGCAATCAGCCCCAGCATTTT.

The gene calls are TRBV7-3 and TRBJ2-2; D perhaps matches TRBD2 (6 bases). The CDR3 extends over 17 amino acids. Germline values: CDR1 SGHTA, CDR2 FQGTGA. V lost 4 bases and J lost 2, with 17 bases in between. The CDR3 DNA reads TGTGCCAGCAGCTCTTCGCCCGGAGGGGCTAACACCGGGGAGCTGTTTTTT. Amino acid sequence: CASSSSPGGANTGELFF.

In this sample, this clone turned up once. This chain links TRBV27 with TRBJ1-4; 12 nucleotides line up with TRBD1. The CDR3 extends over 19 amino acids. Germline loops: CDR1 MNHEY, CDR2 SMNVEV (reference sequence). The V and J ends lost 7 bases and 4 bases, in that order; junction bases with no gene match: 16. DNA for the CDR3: TGTGCCAGCAATCCATCGGGACAGGGGGCGCGGGGTGTTAATGAAAAACTGTTTTTT. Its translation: CASNPSGQGARGVNEKLFF.

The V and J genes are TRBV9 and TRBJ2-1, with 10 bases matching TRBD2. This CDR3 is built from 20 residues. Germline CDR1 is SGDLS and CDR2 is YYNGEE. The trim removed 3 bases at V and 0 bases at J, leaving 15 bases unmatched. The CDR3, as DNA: TGTGCCAGCAGCGCCAGGGGTAGCGGGGGGCAGGGGAGCTCCTACAATGAGCAGTTCTTC. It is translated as CASSARGSGGQGSSYNEQFF. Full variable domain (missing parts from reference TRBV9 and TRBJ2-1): DSGVTQTPKHLITATGQRVTLRCSPRSGDLSVYWYQQSLDQGLQFLIQYYNGEERAKGNILERFSAQQFPDLHSELNLSSLELGDSALYFCASSARGSGGQGSSYNEQFFGPGTRLTVL.

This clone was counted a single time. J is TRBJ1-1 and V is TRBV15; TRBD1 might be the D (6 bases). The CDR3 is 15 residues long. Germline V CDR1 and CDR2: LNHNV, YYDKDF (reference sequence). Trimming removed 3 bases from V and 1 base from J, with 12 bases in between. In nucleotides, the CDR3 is TGTGCCACCAGCAGCAACCCCAGGGGGAACACTGAAGCTTTCTTT. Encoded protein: CATSSNPRGNTEAFF.

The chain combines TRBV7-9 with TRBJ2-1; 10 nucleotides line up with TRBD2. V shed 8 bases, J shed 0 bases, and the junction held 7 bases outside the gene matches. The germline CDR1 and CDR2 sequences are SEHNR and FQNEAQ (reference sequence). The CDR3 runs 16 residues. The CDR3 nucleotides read TGTGCCAGCCGGACTAGCGGAGCTAGCTCCTACAATGAGCAGTTCTTC. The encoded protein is CASRTSGASSYNEQFF.

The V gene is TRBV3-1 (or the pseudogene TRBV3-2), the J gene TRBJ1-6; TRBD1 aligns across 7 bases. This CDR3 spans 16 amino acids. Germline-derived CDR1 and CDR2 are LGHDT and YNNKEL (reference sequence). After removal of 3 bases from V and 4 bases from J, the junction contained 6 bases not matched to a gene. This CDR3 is CASSQGGQRYNSPLHF. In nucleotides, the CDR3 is TGTGCCAGCAGCCAGGGGGGACAGAGATATAATTCACCCCTCCACTTT.

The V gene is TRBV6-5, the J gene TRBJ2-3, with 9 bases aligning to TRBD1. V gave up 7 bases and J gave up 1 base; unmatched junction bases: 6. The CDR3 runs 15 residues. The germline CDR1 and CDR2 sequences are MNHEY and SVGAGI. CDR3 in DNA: TGTGCCAGCAACCGGGACAGGGCTGGCACAGATACGCAGTATTTT. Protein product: CASNRDRAGTDTQYF.

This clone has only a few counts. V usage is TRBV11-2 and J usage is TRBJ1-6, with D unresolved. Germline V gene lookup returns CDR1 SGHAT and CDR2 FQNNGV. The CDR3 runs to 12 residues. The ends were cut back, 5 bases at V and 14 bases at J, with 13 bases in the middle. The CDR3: CASSPRGLSLHF. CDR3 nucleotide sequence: TGTGCCAGCAGCCCCCGAGGTCTCTCCCTCCACTTT.

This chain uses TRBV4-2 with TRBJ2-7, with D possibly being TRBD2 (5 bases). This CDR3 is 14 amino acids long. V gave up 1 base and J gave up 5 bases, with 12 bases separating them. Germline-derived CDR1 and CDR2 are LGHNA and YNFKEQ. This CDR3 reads CASSQGLARNEQYF. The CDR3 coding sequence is TGTGCCAGCAGCCAAGGGCTAGCCCGTAACGAGCAGTACTTC.

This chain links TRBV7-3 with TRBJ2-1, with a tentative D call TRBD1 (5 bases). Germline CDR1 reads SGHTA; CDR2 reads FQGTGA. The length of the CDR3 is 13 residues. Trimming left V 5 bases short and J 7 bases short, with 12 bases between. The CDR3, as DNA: TGTGCCAGCAGCCCAGGGTCTACAAATGAGCAGTTCTTC. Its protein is CASSPGSTNEQFF.

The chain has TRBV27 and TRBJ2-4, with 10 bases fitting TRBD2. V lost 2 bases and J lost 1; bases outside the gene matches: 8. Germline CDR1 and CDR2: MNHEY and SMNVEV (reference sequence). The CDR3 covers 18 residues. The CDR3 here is CASSLQAGGGYAKNIQYF. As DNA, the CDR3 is TGTGCCAGCAGTTTACAAGCGGGAGGGGGGTACGCCAAAAACATTCAGTACTTC.

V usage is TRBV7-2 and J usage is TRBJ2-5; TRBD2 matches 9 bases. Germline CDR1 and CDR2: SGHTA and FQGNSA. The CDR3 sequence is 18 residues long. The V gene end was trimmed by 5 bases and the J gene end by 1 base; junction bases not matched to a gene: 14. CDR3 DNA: TGTGCCAGCAGCGACGACGTGGGGCTAGCGGGGCTCCAAGAGACCCAGTACTTC. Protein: CASSDDVGLAGLQETQYF.

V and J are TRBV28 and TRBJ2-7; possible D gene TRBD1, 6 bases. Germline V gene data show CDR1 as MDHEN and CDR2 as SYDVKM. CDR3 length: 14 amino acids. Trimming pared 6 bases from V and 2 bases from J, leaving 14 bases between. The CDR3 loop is CASRTGTTTYEQYF. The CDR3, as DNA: TGTGCCAGCAGAACCGGGACAACTACCTACGAGCAGTACTTC.